The 16 T cell receptor beta chains below were found in one sample sequenced in a study of CD8 T cells in Susac syndrome. After extraction with the RNeasy kit, roughly 0.45 to 1 ug of the RNA was reverse transcribed using random hexamers. One entry per CDR3 protein, called by TCRdb with MiXCR from the immunoSEQ multiplex PCR reads. Of about 150,000 distinct CDR3 sequences listed, roughly 94% are singletons. Sequenced sample: CD8+ T cells from PBMCs. These receptors all stem from a human donor with Susac syndrome.

V usage is TRBV11-1 and J usage is TRBJ2-1; D possibly corresponds to TRBD2 (6 bases). Looked up from germline, CDR1 is SGHAT and CDR2 is FQDESV (reference sequence). Trimming stripped 0 bases from V and 10 bases from J, with 7 bases between. The CDR3 totals 12 residues. The CDR3 spells CASSLALAEQFF. The CDR3 region has the DNA TGTGCCAGCAGCTTAGCGCTAGCGGAGCAGTTCTTC.

The chain recombines TRBV20-1 with TRBJ2-5; no definite D call. Germline V gene data show CDR1 as DFQATT and CDR2 as SNEGSKA (reference sequence). V was cut by 6 bases and J by 7 bases, with 21 bases left in between. The CDR3 has 14 residues. The CDR3 bases are TGCAGTGCCTCGGACGGACCCACTTTGAGGACCCAGTACTTC. Translating gives CSASDGPTLRTQYF.

The chain uses TRBV7-9 and TRBJ2-3; TRBD2 is a possible D gene (6 bases). Germline CDR1 SEHNR, CDR2 FQNEAQ (reference sequence). Trimming removed 5 bases from V and 7 bases from J, with 25 bases in between. This CDR3 region has 17 residues. The CDR3 nucleotides read TGTGCCAGCAGCATACCCTTAGCGGATCGGAGATCATATACGCAGTATTTT. Translating gives CASSIPLADRRSYTQYF. The whole variable domain, filled in from reference TRBV7-9 and TRBJ2-3, reads DTGVSQNPRHKITKRGQNVTFRCDPISEHNRLYWYRQTLGQGPEFLTYFQNEAQLEKSRLLSDRFSAERPKGSFSTLEIQRTEQGDSAMYLCASSIPLADRRSYTQYFGPGTRLTVL.

The V and J genes are TRBV12-3 or TRBV12-4 and TRBJ2-7, with 8 bases matching TRBD1. This CDR3 region has 16 residues. V was pared by 0 bases and J by 3 bases, with 7 bases of the junction left unmatched. As DNA, the CDR3 is TGTGCCAGCAGTTTAGCTGGGACAGGAGGGGTCTACGAGCAGTACTTC. Protein product: CASSLAGTGGVYEQYF.

The rearrangement uses TRBV30 and TRBJ1-3; unclear D gene. The germline V and J ends were trimmed by 8 bases and 4 bases, with 9 bases remaining between them. Germline loops: CDR1 GTSNPN, CDR2 SVGIG (reference sequence). This CDR3 comprises 11 residues. The CDR3 DNA reads TGTGCCCGACCGGACGGAAACACCATATATTTT. Translating gives CARPDGNTIYF.

The chain combines TRBV9 with TRBJ2-1; perhaps TRBD1 as D (6 bases). Per the germline V gene, CDR1 is SGDLS and CDR2 is YYNGEE. V was cut by 2 bases and J by 3 bases, with 18 bases left in between. CDR3 length equals 17 residues. Written as DNA, the CDR3 is TGTGCCAGCAGCGTGACTGGGACACCCAGGGGCTACAATGAGCAGTTCTTC. It codes for CASSVTGTPRGYNEQFF.

This chain uses TRBV9 with TRBJ2-3; D not certain. Germline loops: CDR1 SGDLS, CDR2 YYNGEE. V was shortened by 7 bases and J by 0 bases, with 9 bases between the two germline ends. The CDR3 runs 13 residues. CDR3 sequence: CASCASSTDTQYF. The CDR3, as DNA: TGTGCCAGCTGTGCTTCTAGCACAGATACGCAGTATTTT. Using reference TRBV9 and TRBJ2-3 for the parts outside the CDR3, the full variable domain is DSGVTQTPKHLITATGQRVTLRCSPRSGDLSVYWYQQSLDQGLQFLIQYYNGEERAKGNILERFSAQQFPDLHSELNLSSLELGDSALYFCASCASSTDTQYFGPGTRLTVL.

The rearrangement links TRBV27 to TRBJ1-1; possibly TRBD1 for D (5 bases). This CDR3 has 15 residues. Trimming shortened V by 11 bases and J by 0 bases, and 19 bases separated the two germline ends. Looked up from germline, CDR1 is MNHEY and CDR2 is SMNVEV (reference sequence). CDR3 region: CAAWETGGVNTEAFF. The CDR3 bases are TGTGCCGCCTGGGAAACGGGGGGGGTGAACACTGAAGCTTTCTTT.

This clonotype was seen once. V gene TRBV28 combines with J gene TRBJ2-1; 10 positions match TRBD2. CDR1 MDHEN and CDR2 SYDVKM come from the germline V gene. The CDR3 length is 14 residues. After removal of 10 bases from V and 3 bases from J, the junction contained 6 bases not matched to a gene. In DNA form, the CDR3 reads TGTGCCAATGCCCCTAGCGGGAGCTACAATGAGCAGTTCTTC. Encoded protein: CANAPSGSYNEQFF.

V and J are TRBV4-1 and TRBJ2-7; no clear D gene. V was shortened by 4 bases and J by 4 bases, with 14 bases between the two germline ends. CDR1 MGHRA and CDR2 YSYEKL come from the germline V gene. The CDR3 runs 14 residues. CDR3 sequence: CASSLGSIPYEQYF. The CDR3 DNA sequence: TGCGCCAGCAGCCTAGGGTCGATTCCTTACGAGCAGTACTTC.

The V gene is TRBV13, the J gene TRBJ2-7; D is unresolved. This CDR3 is built from 13 residues. Germline-derived CDR1 and CDR2 are PRHDT and FYEKMQ (reference sequence). Trimming stripped 5 bases from V and 6 bases from J, with 14 bases between. The CDR3 DNA reads TGTGCCAGCAGCCCTGAGGATCAATCCGAGCAGTACTTC. This encodes CASSPEDQSEQYF. Complete variable domain (other parts from reference TRBV13 and TRBJ2-7): AAGVIQSPRHLIKEKRETATLKCYPIPRHDTVYWYQQGPGQDPQFLISFYEKMQSDKGSIPDRFSAQQFSDYHSELNMSSLELGDSALYFCASSPEDQSEQYFGPGTRLTVT.

The V and J genes are TRBV27 and TRBJ2-1, with D possibly TRBD1 on 6 matching bases. This CDR3 has 14 residues. V lost 5 bases, J lost 7 bases, and 15 bases lay in between. CDR1 and CDR2 (germline): MNHEY, SMNVEV (reference sequence). CDR3 coding DNA: TGTGCCAGCAGTCCCTCCCTGACAGGAAATGAGCAGTTCTTC. Protein sequence: CASSPSLTGNEQFF.

This sequence joins TRBV20-1 and TRBJ2-7, with no clear D. The CDR3 is made up of 12 amino acids. Germline V gene lookup returns CDR1 DFQATT and CDR2 SNEGSKA (reference sequence). V was cut by 2 bases and J by 2 bases, with 7 bases left in between. This CDR3 reads CSARFTAYEQYF. The CDR3 nucleotides are TGCAGTGCTAGATTCACAGCCTACGAGCAGTACTTC.

The rearrangement links TRBV27 to TRBJ2-1; TRBD2 aligns across 11 bases. The CDR3 covers 15 residues. V lost 6 bases and J lost 2; bases outside the gene matches: 3. Germline CDR1 is MNHEY and CDR2 is SMNVEV (reference sequence). The CDR3 DNA reads as TGTGCCAGCAGCCGACTAGCGGGACCCTACAATGAGCAGTTCTTC. Translation: CASSRLAGPYNEQFF.

This rearrangement joins TRBV27 to TRBJ2-2; D may be TRBD1 (6 bases). The CDR3 is 13 residues long. Germline V CDR1 and CDR2: MNHEY, SMNVEV (reference sequence). Trimming pared 6 bases from V and 7 bases from J, leaving 12 bases between. The CDR3 loop is CASRPGAVGELFF. As DNA, the CDR3 is TGTGCCAGCAGACCAGGGGCGGTCGGGGAGCTGTTTTTT.

The V call is TRBV27, the J call TRBJ2-7, with D possibly TRBD1 on 6 matching bases. This CDR3 is built from 11 residues. Germline V gives CDR1 MNHEY, CDR2 SMNVEV (reference sequence). Trimming took 7 bases from V and 4 from J, leaving 8 bases between them. CDR3: CASKTGYEQYF. For the CDR3, the DNA is TGTGCCAGCAAAACAGGGTACGAGCAGTACTTC.